This entry is about one TCR beta chain. The PCR employed 60 Vbeta primers together with 13 Jbeta primers. Assay used: immunoSEQ multiplex PCR; TCRdb lists only in-frame clones, some missing. Its table lists 120,000 to 150,000 clones. This entry comes from a study of cytomegalovirus exposure and HLA in healthy donors. Study-wide context: An early data release held tens of millions of unique TCRs from HLA-typed donors.

V shed 5 bases and J 6 bases; nucleotides not matched to a gene: 9. The CDR3 has 16 amino acids. In germline, CDR1 is SGDLS, CDR2 YYNGEE. V gene TRBV9 combines with J gene TRBJ2-7; TRBD2 agrees at 15 bases. The sequence came from a woman between 50 and 59 years old in good health and CMV-seronegative. The sample comprised PBMCs. The CDR3 reads CASSDGLAGGRGEQYF. The DNA of the CDR3 is TGTGCCAGCAGTGATGGACTAGCGGGGGGGCGGGGCGAGCAGTACTTC.